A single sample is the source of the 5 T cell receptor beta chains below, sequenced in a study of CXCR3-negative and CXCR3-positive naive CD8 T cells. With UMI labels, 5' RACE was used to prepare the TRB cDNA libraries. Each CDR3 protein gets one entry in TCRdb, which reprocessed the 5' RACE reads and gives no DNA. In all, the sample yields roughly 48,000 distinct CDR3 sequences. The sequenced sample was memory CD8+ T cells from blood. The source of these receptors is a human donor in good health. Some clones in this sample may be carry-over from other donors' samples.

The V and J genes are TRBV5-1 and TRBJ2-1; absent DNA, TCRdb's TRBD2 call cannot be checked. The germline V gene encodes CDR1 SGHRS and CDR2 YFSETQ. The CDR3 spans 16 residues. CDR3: CASSLGAGLAYNEQFF.

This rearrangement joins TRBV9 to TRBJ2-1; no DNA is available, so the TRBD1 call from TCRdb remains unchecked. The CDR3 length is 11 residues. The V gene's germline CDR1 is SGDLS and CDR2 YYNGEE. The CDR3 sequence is CASNRGNEQFF.

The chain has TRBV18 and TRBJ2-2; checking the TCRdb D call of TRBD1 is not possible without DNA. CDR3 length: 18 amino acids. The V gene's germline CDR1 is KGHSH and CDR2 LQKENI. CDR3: CASSTTSGTGGNTGELFF.

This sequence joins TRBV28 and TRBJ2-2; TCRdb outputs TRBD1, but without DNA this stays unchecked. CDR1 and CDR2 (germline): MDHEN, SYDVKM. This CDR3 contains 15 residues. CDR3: CASSLPRGYTGELFF.

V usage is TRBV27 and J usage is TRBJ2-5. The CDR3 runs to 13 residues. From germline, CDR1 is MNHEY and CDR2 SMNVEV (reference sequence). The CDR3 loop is CASSLTDQETQYF.